Following are 5 T cell receptor beta chains from one sample sequenced in a study of persistence of HIV-infected CD4 T cells. This was the immunoSEQ version 4 assay in survey mode. Clones were read by immunoSEQ multiplex PCR, and TCRdb kept only the in-frame ones, dropping some. The sample yields about 28,000 clones, around 80% seen once. These receptors have no known antigen. Cells were stimulated with CMV-infected fibroblast lysates at 10 ug/mL. CD40L-negative CD69-negative CD45RO-high memory CD4+ T cells were sorted as populations depleted of antigen-responding cells. Sequences were derived from CD4+ T cells sorted from PBMCs after approximately 20-hour stimulation, sampled from a patient who received antiretroviral therapy. The source is an adult man with HIV who was CMV-seropositive.

The chain joins TRBV15 to TRBJ1-1; D ambiguous. Germline V gene lookup returns CDR1 LNHNV and CDR2 YYDKDF (reference sequence). This CDR3 contains 14 residues. Trimming left V 1 base short and J 1 base short, with 7 bases between. In DNA, the CDR3 is TGTGCCACCAGCAGAGGGGCAGAGAACACTGAAGCTTTCTTT. It encodes CATSRGAENTEAFF.

This chain joins TRBV28 and TRBJ1-2; 8 positions agree with TRBD1. CDR1 and CDR2 from the germline V gene are MDHEN and SYDVKM. The CDR3 spans 14 residues. The V segment lost 5 bases and the J segment 4 bases; nucleotides outside the gene matches: 6. The CDR3 sequence: CASSQGQGFYGYTF. CDR3 coding DNA: TGTGCCAGCAGTCAAGGACAGGGCTTCTATGGCTACACCTTC.

The sample holds a few counts of this clone. J is TRBJ2-2 and V is TRBV7-3; 8 positions match TRBD1. Germline V CDR1 and CDR2: SGHTA, FQGTGA. This CDR3 has 15 residues. V shed 4 bases, J shed 7 bases, and the junction held 8 bases outside the gene matches. CDR3 sequence reads: CASSSQTGVIGELFF. The CDR3 DNA is TGTGCCAGCAGCTCCCAGACAGGGGTTATCGGGGAGCTGTTTTTT.

CDR3: CASSFSGNTDTQYF. The CDR3, as DNA: TGTGCCAGCAGTTTCTCAGGGAACACAGATACGCAGTATTTT. This chain uses TRBV27 with TRBJ2-3; weak D call: TRBD1 (5 bases). The CDR3 contains 14 residues. Germline CDR1 MNHEY, CDR2 SMNVEV (reference sequence). The V end was cut by 3 bases, the J end by 2 bases, with 9 bases between.

Only a few counts were recorded for this clone. This chain joins TRBV2 and TRBJ1-1; tentatively, D is TRBD1 (6 bases). V was trimmed by 8 bases and J by 5 bases, leaving 15 bases between them. The CDR3 contains 13 residues. Per the germline V gene, CDR1 is SNHLY and CDR2 is FYNNEI. DNA for the CDR3: TGTGCCAGCGCCACGCGGACAGTAACTGAAGCTTTCTTT. Encoded protein: CASATRTVTEAFF.